The clone carrying this T cell receptor beta chain was counted only a few times. Its target is not known. These data belong to a study of CD8 T cells in ankylosing spondylitis. V gave up 3 bases and J gave up 7 bases; unmatched junction bases: 6. The germline V gene has CDR1 SGHRS and CDR2 YFSETQ. The CDR3 covers 14 residues. Study results and limitations: In ankylosing spondylitis blood, a motif of several highly homologous TCR beta variants appeared characteristic.

Quantitative 5'-RACE was performed with molecular barcodes, and it yielded the TCR beta libraries. TCRdb independently ran MiXCR on the 5' RACE reads; one entry per CDR3 protein. Of about 390,000 distinct CDR3 sequences listed, around 24% were seen once; the top ten hold around 17%. The rearrangement uses TRBV5-1 and TRBJ1-4; 7 nucleotides line up with TRBD1. This clonotype was obtained from a male donor with ankylosing spondylitis. The source material was blood, either unsorted or a sorted T cell fraction (not recorded which). The CDR3 reads CASSSTGRAEKLFF. CDR3 sequence (DNA): TGCGCCAGCAGCTCGACAGGGCGGGCTGAAAAACTGTTTTTT. Using reference TRBV5-1 and TRBJ1-4 for the parts outside the CDR3, the full variable domain is KAGVTQTPRYLIKTRGQQVTLSCSPISGHRSVSWYQQTPGQGLQFLFEYFSETQRNKGNFPGRFSGRQFSNSRSEMNVSTLELGDSALYLCASSSTGRAEKLFFGSGTQLSVL.